This TCR beta chain was sequenced during a study of T cells after posttransplantation cyclophosphamide. CDR1 is SGHDN and CDR2 is FVKESK in the germline V gene. The CDR3 covers 14 residues. The germline V and J ends were trimmed by 4 bases and 6 bases, with 13 bases remaining between them. Clones were read by immunoSEQ multiplex PCR, and TCRdb kept only the in-frame ones, dropping some. The table includes approximately 45,000 clones, approximately 90% detected once. This chain joins TRBV14 and TRBJ2-1, with D maybe TRBD2 (6 bases). The sequenced sample was PBMCs. The receptor was derived from a woman aged 45-59 years in good health and a related stem cell transplant donor. The CDR3 DNA reads as TGTGCCAGCAGCCCGGGACTTTTCCTCAATGAGCAGTTCTTC. The encoded protein is CASSPGLFLNEQFF. The full variable domain, completed using reference TRBV14 and TRBJ2-1, is EAGVTQFPSHSVIEKGQTVTLRCDPISGHDNLYWYRRVMGKEIKFLLHFVKESKQDESGMPNNRFLAERTGGTYSTLKVQPAELEDSGVYFCASSPGLFLNEQFFGPGTRLTVL.